The 19 T cell receptor beta chains below were found in one sample sequenced in a study of blood T cell repertoires in COVID-19. This table comes from immunoSEQ multiplex PCR, and its TCRdb copy is limited to in-frame clones, with some not included. The repertoire includes under 150,000 clones, roughly 90% of them detected once, and around 4.6% sits in the top ten. Sequencing was performed on peripheral blood. The receptors originated from a man in his 60s with COVID-19, enrolled during active disease.

The V gene is TRBV15, the J gene TRBJ2-3, with 9 positions matching TRBD1. Germline V gives CDR1 LNHNV, CDR2 YYDKDF (reference sequence). The CDR3 loop spans 14 amino acids. V lost 3 bases and J lost 4; bases outside the gene matches: 2. CDR3 region: CATSRTGGPDTQYF. The CDR3 DNA follows: TGTGCCACCAGCAGGACAGGGGGTCCAGATACGCAGTATTTT. The full variable domain, its missing parts supplied by reference TRBV15 and TRBJ2-3, is DAMVIQNPRYQVTQFGKPVTLSCSQTLNHNVMYWYQQKSSQAPKLLFHYYDKDFNNEADTPDNFQSRRPNTSFCFLDIRSPGLGDTAMYLCATSRTGGPDTQYFGPGTRLTVL.

The chain recombines TRBV30 with TRBJ1-4; D remains unclear. CDR3 size: 11 residues. Trimming took off 7 bases at V and 4 bases at J, with 7 bases between the two ends. The germline V gene encodes CDR1 GTSNPN and CDR2 SVGIG (reference sequence). This chain's CDR3 is CALDFNEKLFF. The CDR3 DNA reads as TGTGCCTTAGACTTTAATGAAAAACTGTTTTTT.

About this clone: The same CDR3 can be traced to other DNA sequences in this sample. The chain uses TRBV29-1 and TRBJ1-3, with D tentatively TRBD1 (6 bases). With 3 bases removed from V and 1 base from J, the gap between germline ends came to 7 bases. Per the germline V gene, CDR1 is SQVTM and CDR2 is ANQGSEA. This CDR3 is built from 13 residues. The CDR3 region has the DNA TGCAGCGTTGAGGGGGCGTCTGGAAACACCATATATTTT. Protein product: CSVEGASGNTIYF.

The chain couples TRBV6-5 to TRBJ2-7; TRBD1 might be the D (6 bases). Germline assignment: CDR1 MNHEY and CDR2 SVGAGI. CDR3 length: 14 residues. V lost 8 bases to trimming and J lost 2 bases, with 16 bases between them. This chain's CDR3 is CASVDDRQAYEQYF. CDR3 nucleotide sequence: TGTGCCAGCGTAGACGACAGACAGGCCTACGAGCAGTACTTC.

The genes are TRBV5-8 and TRBJ2-1; D gene ambiguous. The CDR3 totals 11 residues. V lost 0 bases and J 8 bases, leaving 3 bases between the germline ends. Germline V lookup: CDR1 SGHTS, CDR2 YDEGEE. CDR3 protein: CASSLADEQFF. The DNA for the CDR3 is TGTGCCAGCAGCTTGGCCGATGAGCAGTTCTTC.

The chain uses TRBV7-2 and TRBJ1-2; TRBD1 is a possible D gene (5 bases). V was cut by 2 bases and J by 4 bases, with 20 bases left in between. The CDR3 is made up of 17 amino acids. CDR1 SGHTA and CDR2 FQGNSA come from the germline V gene. The chain's CDR3 is CASSLFPAQGVGYGYTF. The DNA for the CDR3 is TGTGCCAGCAGCTTATTCCCTGCCCAGGGCGTTGGCTATGGCTACACCTTC.

V is TRBV6-6 and J is TRBJ2-7; 10 bases fit TRBD1. Germline CDR1 reads MNHNY; CDR2 reads SVGAGI (reference sequence). The V segment lost 4 bases and the J segment 3 bases; nucleotides outside the gene matches: 6. The CDR3 consists of 15 residues. The CDR3 loop reads CASSSTGTGDYEQYF. CDR3 coding DNA: TGTGCCAGCAGTTCCACCGGGACAGGGGACTACGAGCAGTACTTC.

The V call is TRBV7-8, the J call TRBJ2-7, with D possibly TRBD2 on 5 matching bases. The CDR3 runs to 13 residues. CDR1 SGHVS and CDR2 FQNEAQ come from the germline V gene. V dropped 5 bases and J dropped 7 bases, with 15 bases sitting between them. CDR3 amino acids: CASSSGRLGEQYF. The CDR3 DNA is TGTGCCAGCAGCAGCGGTCGTCTAGGGGAGCAGTACTTC.

This clone was picked up one time. The J gene is TRBJ2-7, the V gene TRBV19; 11 bases match TRBD1. Per germline, CDR1 LNHDA and CDR2 SQIVND (reference sequence). With 9 bases clipped from V and 6 bases from J, the junction kept 10 bases outside the gene matches. The length of the CDR3 is 14 residues. CDR3 bases: TGTGCCAGCAGGGGACAGGGGGGAAGTCTCGAGCAGTACTTC. Amino acid sequence: CASRGQGGSLEQYF.

This chain joins TRBV2 and TRBJ2-1; 10 nucleotides line up with TRBD2. J lost 7 bases, V lost 2 bases, and 8 bases had no gene match. Germline lookup yields CDR1 SNHLY and CDR2 FYNNEI. CDR3 length: 16 amino acids. CDR3 protein: CASSELSGRALNEQFF. The CDR3 coding sequence is TGTGCCAGCAGTGAATTAAGCGGGAGGGCCCTTAATGAGCAGTTCTTC. The whole variable domain, remainder taken from reference TRBV2 and TRBJ2-1, is EPEVTQTPSHQVTQMGQEVILRCVPISNHLYFYWYRQILGQKVEFLVSFYNNEISEKSEIFDDQFSVERPDGSNFTLKIRSTKLEDSAMYFCASSELSGRALNEQFFGPGTRLTVL.

This CDR3 reads CASSSGQRTDTQYF. As DNA, the CDR3 is TGTGCCAGCAGCAGTGGACAGCGGACAGATACGCAGTATTTT. The gene calls are TRBV6-2 or TRBV6-3 and TRBJ2-3, with D possibly matching TRBD1 (6 bases). CDR1 MNHEY and CDR2 SVGEGT come from the germline V gene. The CDR3 consists of 14 residues. V shed 6 bases and J shed 3 bases, with 13 bases lying between them.

V usage is TRBV29-1 and J usage is TRBJ2-3; 14 bases agree with TRBD2. After removal of 3 bases from V and 3 bases from J, the junction contained 5 bases not matched to a gene. The CDR3 runs 16 residues. The germline gives CDR1 SQVTM, CDR2 ANQGSEA. This CDR3 is CSVERGTSGRTDTQYF. CDR3 bases: TGCAGCGTTGAGAGAGGGACTAGCGGGAGAACAGATACGCAGTATTTT.

The chain uses TRBV29-1 and TRBJ1-1; D is unclear. Germline-derived CDR1 and CDR2 are SQVTM and ANQGSEA. V was pared by 1 base and J by 5 bases, with 14 bases between. The CDR3 runs to 14 residues. The CDR3 bases are TGCAGCGTTGAAGTAGCGGGGTCTGGAACTGAAGCTTTCTTT. Residues: CSVEVAGSGTEAFF.

The chain employs TRBV6-5 and TRBJ1-3; 8 nucleotides align to TRBD1. Trimming removed 6 bases from V and 1 base from J; junction bases left unmatched: 5. Germline V gene data show CDR1 as MNHEY and CDR2 as SVGAGI. The CDR3 extends over 15 amino acids. The CDR3 region is CASRTDRGSGNTIYF. The CDR3 DNA reads as TGTGCCAGCAGGACCGACAGGGGTTCTGGAAACACCATATATTTT.

The V call is TRBV21-1, the J call TRBJ2-1; the D call in the table, TRBD2, was not verified against the DNA. TRBV21-1 is a recognized pseudogene. The CDR3 totals 16 residues. CDR3 amino acids: CASSKLAGEVHNEQFF. The CDR3, as DNA: TGTGCCAGCAGCAAGTTGGCGGGAGAGGTCCACAATGAGCAGTTCTTC.

This clone was counted a few times. The chain joins TRBV5-3 to TRBJ2-7; 7 bases line up with TRBD1. TRBV5-3 is placed among ORFs of uncertain function. The V and J ends lost 2 bases and 3 bases, in that order; junction bases with no gene match: 11. The CDR3 runs to 16 residues. In nucleotides, the CDR3 is TGTGCCAGAAGCTTAACCCCGGACAGGTTGGACTACGAGCAGTACTTC. It translates to CARSLTPDRLDYEQYF.

The chain recombines TRBV4-3 with TRBJ2-2; D is unclear. CDR1 is LGHNA, CDR2 YSLEER, per germline. Trimming left V 5 bases short and J 4 bases short, with 11 bases between. The CDR3 covers 14 residues. The CDR3 DNA follows: TGCGCCAGCAGCTTATCCCGGTTCACCGGGGAGCTGTTTTTT. Protein sequence: CASSLSRFTGELFF.

This rearrangement joins TRBV7-3 to TRBJ1-6; no definite D call. Looked up from germline, CDR1 is SGHTA and CDR2 is FQGTGA. V lost 4 bases and J lost 7, with 11 bases in between. There are 14 residues in the CDR3. The CDR3 DNA sequence: TGTGCCAGCAGCTACGACGGGTACAATTCACCCCTCCACTTT. Translation gives CASSYDGYNSPLHF. The whole variable domain, remainder taken from reference TRBV7-3 and TRBJ1-6, is GAGVSQTPSNKVTEKGKYVELRCDPISGHTALYWYRQSLGQGPEFLIYFQGTGAADDSGLPNDRFFAVRPEGSVSTLKIQRTERGDSAVYLCASSYDGYNSPLHFGNGTRLTVT.

The DNA of the CDR3 is TGTGCCAGCAGCCCCGACAGGGTACAAGAGACCCAGTACTTC. This translates into CASSPDRVQETQYF. V and J are TRBV3-1 (or the pseudogene TRBV3-2) and TRBJ2-5; 7 nucleotides agree with TRBD1. CDR1 LGHDT and CDR2 YNNKEL come from the germline V gene (reference sequence). This CDR3 spans 14 amino acids. V shed 4 bases, J shed 2 bases, and the junction held 4 bases outside the gene matches.